The present TCR beta chain was sequenced within a study of PD-1 blockade in classical Hodgkin lymphoma. Sequencing was performed with immunoSEQ multiplex PCR; in TCRdb, only in-frame clones are kept and a portion is missing. The table includes approximately 61,000 clones, around nine tenths detected once. Worth noting for this clone: What it binds is not known.

Time point noted: cycle 4 day 1 (C4D1), after six to seven weeks of nivolumab. All trial patients relapsed after autologous stem cell transplantation. Trimming cost V 4 bases and J 4 bases, with 12 bases left between them. The CDR3 covers 14 residues. Germline V lookup: CDR1 SGHRS, CDR2 YFSETQ. Broader study findings: Whoever responded completely had baseline diversity much like that seen in newly diagnosed patients. By C4D1 there was a significant rise in CD4+ TCR diversity but not in CD8+ TCR diversity.

The material was peripheral blood mononuclear cells (PBMCs), obtained before the fourth cycle of nivolumab. This receptor was identified in a human donor with classical Hodgkin lymphoma. The V gene is TRBV5-1, the J gene TRBJ1-3; D is possibly TRBD1 (5 bases). CDR3 nucleotides: TGCGCCAGCAGCCCGACAGTAGGAGGAAACACCATATATTTT. It encodes CASSPTVGGNTIYF.